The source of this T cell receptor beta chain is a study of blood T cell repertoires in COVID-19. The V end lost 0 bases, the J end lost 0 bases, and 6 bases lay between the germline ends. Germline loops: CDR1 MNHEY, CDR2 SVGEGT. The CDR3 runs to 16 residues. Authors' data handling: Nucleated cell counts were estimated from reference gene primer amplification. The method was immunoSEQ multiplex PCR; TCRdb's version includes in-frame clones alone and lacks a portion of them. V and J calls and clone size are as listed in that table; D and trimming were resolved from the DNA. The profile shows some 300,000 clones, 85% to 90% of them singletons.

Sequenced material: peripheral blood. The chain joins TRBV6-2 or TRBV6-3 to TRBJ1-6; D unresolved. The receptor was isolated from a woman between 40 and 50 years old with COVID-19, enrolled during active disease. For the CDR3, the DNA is TGTGCCAGCAGTTACTCCGGGAGCTCCTATAATTCACCCCTCCACTTT. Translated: CASSYSGSSYNSPLHF.